One and the same sample provided the 30 T cell receptor beta chains below, sequenced in a study of response to subunit inactivated influenza vaccine. TCRdb analysed the RT-PCR reads with MiXCR anew, one entry per CDR3 protein. This sample has 500,000 to 600,000 distinct CDR3 sequences, with approximately 7.6% found just once. The sequences come from PBMCs from blood, collected around 2 years after vaccination. The origin of the receptors is a man between 50 and 69 years old who received an inactivated influenza vaccine.

Ten or more counts support this clonotype. The chain couples TRBV12-3 or TRBV12-4 to TRBJ2-1; 8 bases agree with TRBD2. Trimming at V came to 3 bases and at J to 8 bases, leaving 12 bases not matched to a gene. This CDR3 comprises 16 residues. The CDR3 DNA follows: TGTGCCAGCAGTTTTGCGGGAGGCTATCCTGGGGATGAGCAGTTCTTC. It yields the protein CASSFAGGYPGDEQFF.

There are many counts of this clonotype. This rearrangement joins TRBV20-1 to TRBJ1-1; D unresolved. CDR1 is DFQATT, CDR2 SNEGSKA, per germline (reference sequence). This CDR3 has 14 residues. V was clipped by 3 bases and J by 0 bases, with 11 bases between them. The DNA of the CDR3 is TGCAGTGCTAGTGATGCAGGCCTGAACACTGAAGCTTTCTTT. Translation gives CSASDAGLNTEAFF.

This clonotype appeared many times. The chain joins TRBV20-1 to TRBJ2-1; 10 nucleotides line up with TRBD2. V shed 5 bases and J 7 bases; nucleotides not matched to a gene: 8. CDR1 and CDR2 (germline): DFQATT, SNEGSKA (reference sequence). The CDR3 has 14 amino acids. The CDR3 DNA reads TGCAGTGCTGAAAGCGGGGGGGCTTTAAATGAGCAGTTCTTC. As protein: CSAESGGALNEQFF.

This clonotype was counted many times. This chain joins TRBV7-2 and TRBJ1-5; D is perhaps TRBD1 (5 bases). V lost 1 base and J 6 bases, leaving 13 bases between the germline ends. CDR3 length equals 15 residues. Germline V CDR1 and CDR2: SGHTA, FQGNSA. The CDR3 spells CASSLENRGRQPQHF. The CDR3, as DNA: TGTGCCAGCAGCTTAGAGAATCGGGGACGTCAGCCCCAGCATTTT. Full variable domain (remainder filled in from reference TRBV7-2 and TRBJ1-5): GAGVSQSPSNKVTEKGKDVELRCDPISGHTALYWYRQSLGQGLEFLIYFQGNSAPDKSGLPSDRFSAERTGGSVSTLTIQRTQQEDSAVYLCASSLENRGRQPQHFGDGTRLSIL.

The CDR3 reads CAISLTSGGYNEQFF. The DNA for the CDR3 is TGTGCCATCAGCTTGACTAGCGGGGGTTACAATGAGCAGTTCTTC. This chain uses TRBV10-3 with TRBJ2-1; TRBD2 agrees at 12 bases. This CDR3 has 15 residues. Germline V gene sequence: CDR1 ENHRY, CDR2 SYGVKD. V was clipped by 6 bases and J by 4 bases; unmatched bases: 4.

The DNA for the CDR3 is TGTGCCACCAGCAGAGGGACAGGGGGAAACTACGAGCAGTACTTC. Protein sequence: CATSRGTGGNYEQYF. The chain recombines TRBV15 with TRBJ2-7, with 10 bases that match TRBD1. CDR1 LNHNV and CDR2 YYDKDF come from the germline V gene (reference sequence). This CDR3 has 15 amino acids. V shed 1 base and J 3 bases; nucleotides not matched to a gene: 3.

This clonotype was recorded many times. The gene calls are TRBV20-1 and TRBJ2-1, with D perhaps being TRBD1 or TRBD2 (5 bases each). The CDR3 is 13 amino acids. Germline V gene lookup returns CDR1 DFQATT and CDR2 SNEGSKA (reference sequence). V was clipped by 3 bases and J by 2 bases, with 8 bases between them. CDR3 in DNA: TGCAGTGCTAGCGGGGCAGCCTACAATGAGCAGTTCTTC. It translates to CSASGAAYNEQFF.

This sequence joins TRBV6-2 or TRBV6-3 and TRBJ2-1; D is ambiguous. Between the trimmed V and J ends, which lost 7 bases and 1 base, there was a span of 8 bases. Germline lookup yields CDR1 MNHEY and CDR2 SVGEGT. The CDR3 is 13 residues long. The CDR3 protein is CASTAVSYNEQFF. CDR3 nucleotides: TGTGCCAGCACGGCCGTGTCCTACAATGAGCAGTTCTTC.

This clonotype was observed at least ten times. The rearrangement links TRBV27 to TRBJ1-6, with D unclear. Germline V CDR1 and CDR2: MNHEY, SMNVEV (reference sequence). Between the trimmed V and J ends, which lost 3 bases and 0 bases, there was a span of 15 bases. This CDR3 contains 18 residues. The CDR3 sequence: CASSFRAARSSYNSPLHF. For the CDR3, the DNA is TGTGCCAGCAGTTTCCGGGCCGCTAGGAGCTCCTATAATTCACCCCTCCACTTT.

The chain employs TRBV20-1 and TRBJ2-7; D is possibly TRBD2 (6 bases). The V and J ends lost 5 bases and 6 bases respectively, with 17 bases between them. CDR1 and CDR2 (germline): DFQATT, SNEGSKA (reference sequence). The CDR3 spans 13 residues. The DNA for the CDR3 is TGCAGTGCTTTCCGGGACTTGTCGATCGAGCAGTACTTC. Protein: CSAFRDLSIEQYF.

This clonotype was picked up many times. The V call is TRBV5-1, the J call TRBJ2-7, with TRBD1 matching over 8 bases. The germline V gene encodes CDR1 SGHRS and CDR2 YFSETQ. The length of the CDR3 is 14 residues. V lost 0 bases and J lost 7; bases outside the gene matches: 6. The CDR3 DNA reads as TGCGCCAGCAGCTTGGACGCCGGGACAGGAGAGCAGTACTTC. It encodes CASSLDAGTGEQYF.

This chain links TRBV20-1 with TRBJ2-5; 10 nucleotides match TRBD1. The trim removed 3 bases at V and 5 bases at J, leaving 6 bases unmatched. The germline gives CDR1 DFQATT, CDR2 SNEGSKA (reference sequence). The CDR3 covers 14 residues. The CDR3 nucleotides are TGCAGTGCTAGGCGACAGGGGGCGCGGGAGACCCAGTACTTC. Its translation: CSARRQGARETQYF.

In its sample, this clonotype was seen many times. CDR3 region: CASSLRGQGHTGELFF. In nucleotides, the CDR3 is TGTGCCAGCAGCTTACGCGGACAGGGACACACCGGGGAGCTGTTTTTT. The chain uses TRBV7-7 and TRBJ2-2; 8 nucleotides line up with TRBD1. Germline lookup yields CDR1 SSHAT and CDR2 FNYEAQ (reference sequence). The V gene end was trimmed by 2 bases and the J gene end by 3 bases; junction bases not matched to a gene: 5. The CDR3 sequence is 16 residues long.

In this sample, this clonotype turned up a few times. A much larger clone lies one base from this, so it may be a read error. This chain joins TRBV4-2 and TRBJ2-3; 10 nucleotides line up with TRBD2. CDR3 length: 16 residues. Germline V gene sequence: CDR1 LGHNA, CDR2 YNFKEQ. The trim removed 1 base at V and 1 base at J, leaving 2 bases unmatched. In nucleotides, the CDR3 is TGTGCCAGCAGCCAAGCCGGGACTAGCGGCACAGATACGCAGTATTTT. This encodes CASSQAGTSGTDTQYF.

This clonotype was detected a few times. The chain carries TRBV12-3 or TRBV12-4 and TRBJ2-1; 7 bases fit TRBD1. Germline trimming cut 6 bases from V and 5 bases from J; bases unmatched to any gene: 4. The CDR3 runs 13 residues. The CDR3 sequence is CASRATGNNEQFF. CDR3 bases: TGTGCCAGCAGGGCGACAGGGAACAATGAGCAGTTCTTC.

This clonotype has more than one count but fewer than ten. This rearrangement joins TRBV20-1 to TRBJ2-1; TRBD2 is a possible D gene (7 bases). The length of the CDR3 is 15 residues. Germline CDR1 DFQATT, CDR2 SNEGSKA (reference sequence). Trimming shortened V by 5 bases and J by 4 bases, and 18 bases separated the two germline ends. CDR3 loop: CSAQFPGGRYNEQFF. The CDR3 bases are TGCAGTGCTCAGTTCCCCGGGGGGCGGTACAATGAGCAGTTCTTC.

The sample holds a few counts of this clonotype. V and J are TRBV12-3 or TRBV12-4 and TRBJ2-3; D is possibly TRBD1 or TRBD2 (6 bases each). The CDR3 is 15 amino acids. V lost 5 bases, J lost 1 base, and 13 bases lay in between. CDR3 region: CASSSWGAGTDTQYF. Here the CDR3 DNA reads TGTGCCAGCAGTAGCTGGGGGGCCGGCACAGATACGCAGTATTTT.

This sequence joins TRBV28 and TRBJ2-7; the D is unclear. The CDR3 length is 11 residues. In germline, CDR1 is MDHEN, CDR2 SYDVKM. V lost 2 bases and J 7 bases, leaving 6 bases between the germline ends. CDR3 sequence: CASSLMLEQYF. The DNA for the CDR3 is TGTGCCAGCAGTTTAATGCTTGAGCAGTACTTC.

V is TRBV5-1 and J is TRBJ2-6, with D uncertain. V lost 4 bases and J 10 bases, leaving 0 bases between the germline ends. Germline V gene data show CDR1 as SGHRS and CDR2 as YFSETQ. This CDR3 comprises 9 residues. The CDR3 DNA follows: TGCGCCAGCAGCAACGTCCTGACTTTC. Residues: CASSNVLTF.

This clonotype was counted many times. The chain joins TRBV5-1 to TRBJ1-2, with D perhaps TRBD1 (6 bases). The CDR3 runs to 13 residues. V was cut by 6 bases and J by 8 bases, with 17 bases left in between. The germline V gene encodes CDR1 SGHRS and CDR2 YFSETQ. The CDR3 here is CASKGGGGGGYTF. For the CDR3, the DNA is TGCGCCAGCAAAGGCGGTGGTGGGGGCGGCTACACCTTC.

CDR3 sequence (DNA): TGTGCCAGCAGGGTTAACTCCCATTCACCCCTCCACTTT. Its translation is CASRVNSHSPLHF. This sequence joins TRBV7-6 and TRBJ1-6; D is uncertain. V shed 6 bases and J shed 8 bases, with 11 bases lying between them. This CDR3 is 13 amino acids long. Germline CDR1 reads SGHVS; CDR2 reads FNYEAQ.

This clonotype was picked up a small number of times. The V and J genes are TRBV6-1 and TRBJ1-5; 9 nucleotides agree with TRBD1. This CDR3 has 15 residues. Germline V gene data show CDR1 as MNHNS and CDR2 as SASEGT. V dropped 1 base and J dropped 5; count of bases not matched to a gene: 3. CDR3 in amino acids: CASSEEGQGHQPQHF. The CDR3, as DNA: TGTGCCAGCAGTGAAGAGGGACAGGGCCATCAGCCCCAGCATTTT.

This clonotype was picked up a small number of times. The chain's CDR3 is CASSEPPGAYGYTF. DNA for the CDR3: TGTGCCAGCAGTGAGCCTCCAGGAGCTTATGGCTACACCTTC. The rearrangement uses TRBV12-3 or TRBV12-4 and TRBJ1-2, with D uncertain. The CDR3 spans 14 residues. V gave up 5 bases and J gave up 5 bases, with 15 bases separating them.

This clonotype was seen more than once but under ten times. The chain carries TRBV20-1 and TRBJ2-4; D is ambiguous. Germline assignment: CDR1 DFQATT and CDR2 SNEGSKA (reference sequence). Trimming cost V 2 bases and J 6 bases, with 11 bases left between them. The CDR3 spans 13 residues. CDR3 sequence: CSARKEPRNIQYF. The CDR3 coding sequence is TGCAGTGCTAGAAAGGAACCCAGAAACATTCAGTACTTC.

J is TRBJ2-1 and V is TRBV7-2; the match to TRBD2 covers 10 bases. The CDR3 is 15 amino acids. V was pared by 7 bases and J by 3 bases, with 6 bases of the junction left unmatched. Germline assignment: CDR1 SGHTA and CDR2 FQGNSA. CDR3 region: CASTSSGGFYNEQFF. The CDR3 coding sequence is TGTGCCAGCACCAGTAGCGGGGGGTTCTACAATGAGCAGTTCTTC.

The table lists this clonotype with many counts. The rearrangement joins TRBV20-1 to TRBJ1-5; 7 nucleotides match TRBD1. The junction had 7 bases not matched to a gene; V was cut back by 4 bases and J by 4 bases. CDR3 length: 14 amino acids. The germline V gene has CDR1 DFQATT and CDR2 SNEGSKA (reference sequence). CDR3 coding DNA: TGCAGTGCTATTATGGACAGGCTAAATCAGCCCCAGCATTTT. Translated: CSAIMDRLNQPQHF.

The rearrangement joins TRBV15 to TRBJ1-6; 10 nucleotides align to TRBD1. V lost 5 bases, J lost 9 bases, and 4 bases stayed unmatched. The CDR3 covers 14 residues. Germline CDR1 LNHNV, CDR2 YYDKDF (reference sequence). CDR3 coding DNA: TGTGCCACCAGCTGGGACAGGGGCGGTTCACCCCTCCACTTT. This codes for CATSWDRGGSPLHF.

This chain joins TRBV19 and TRBJ1-1; D ambiguous. The CDR3 has 14 residues. Germline CDR1 and CDR2: LNHDA and SQIVND (reference sequence). Between the trimmed V and J ends, which lost 7 bases and 7 bases, there was a span of 19 bases. CDR3 bases: TGTGCCAGTACCCCCCCGTGGGGATCGGGTGAAGCTTTCTTT. Residues: CASTPPWGSGEAFF.

This clonotype occurred a few times. The chain recombines TRBV7-9 with TRBJ1-1, with unresolved D. The CDR3 is 13 amino acids. The germline gives CDR1 SEHNR, CDR2 FQNEAQ (reference sequence). V lost 2 bases and J 10 bases, leaving 14 bases between the germline ends. The CDR3 DNA is TGTGCCAGCAGCTTACAAGGGTCATATGTAGCTTTCTTT. As protein: CASSLQGSYVAFF.

This clonotype was seen a few times. It is unclear where the CDR3 begins or ends on the DNA, so no DNA is shown, and the CDR3 is as TCRdb lists it. The chain couples TRBV7-5 to TRBJ2-7; the D call of TRBD2 is as the table states it, not checked on the DNA. TRBV7-5 is annotated as a pseudogene. The CDR3 comprises 20 residues, both ends counted. CDR3 sequence reads: CISVSEASSSGGLSSYEQYF.